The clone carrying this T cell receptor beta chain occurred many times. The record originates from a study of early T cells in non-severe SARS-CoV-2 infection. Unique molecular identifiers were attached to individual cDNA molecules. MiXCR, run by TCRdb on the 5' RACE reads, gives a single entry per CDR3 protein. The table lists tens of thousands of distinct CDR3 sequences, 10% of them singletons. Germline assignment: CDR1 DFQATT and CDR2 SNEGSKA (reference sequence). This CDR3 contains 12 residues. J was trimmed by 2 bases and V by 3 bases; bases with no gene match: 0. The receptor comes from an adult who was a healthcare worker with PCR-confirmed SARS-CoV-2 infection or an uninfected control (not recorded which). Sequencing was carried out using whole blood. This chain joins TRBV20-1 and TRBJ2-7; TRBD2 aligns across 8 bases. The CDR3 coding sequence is TGCAGTGCTAGCGGGAGGGCCTACGAGCAGTACTTC. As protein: CSASGRAYEQYF.